Below, 11 T cell receptor beta chains from the same sample are listed, as sequenced in a study of cytomegalovirus exposure and HLA in healthy donors. TCRdb's table, derived via immunoSEQ multiplex PCR, lists solely in-frame clones and lacks some. The sample records 100,000 to 150,000 clones, 75% to 90% being singletons. Sequenced input: PBMCs. These receptor sequences come from a young man in good health and CMV-seropositive.

This chain uses TRBV5-1 with TRBJ1-1, with D possibly TRBD1 on 6 matching bases. Germline CDR1 SGHRS, CDR2 YFSETQ. The CDR3 length is 17 residues. The V and J ends lost 2 bases and 0 bases respectively, with 17 bases between them. The CDR3 is CASSLEGTRFMNTEAFF. CDR3 coding DNA: TGCGCCAGCAGCTTAGAGGGGACACGGTTCATGAACACTGAAGCTTTCTTT.

The chain employs TRBV6-5 and TRBJ1-1, with TRBD1 as a possible D gene (5 bases). The CDR3 totals 14 residues. In germline, CDR1 is MNHEY, CDR2 SVGAGI. Trimming took 0 bases from V and 4 from J, leaving 9 bases between them. The CDR3 loop is CASSYSTVRTEAFF. The CDR3 coding sequence is TGTGCCAGCAGTTACTCGACAGTGCGCACTGAAGCTTTCTTT.

The chain recombines TRBV5-5 with TRBJ1-1; D not resolved. The CDR3 covers 14 residues. Trimming removed 0 bases at V and 1 base at J, with 7 bases between. In germline, CDR1 is SGHKS, CDR2 YYEKEE (reference sequence). CDR3 in amino acids: CASSLGRSNTEAFF. CDR3 coding DNA: TGTGCCAGCAGCTTGGGGCGGTCGAACACTGAAGCTTTCTTT.

The J gene is TRBJ2-5, the V gene TRBV6-5; D not certain. This CDR3 spans 15 amino acids. Germline V lookup: CDR1 MNHEY, CDR2 SVGAGI. The germline V and J ends were trimmed by 8 bases and 8 bases, with 24 bases remaining between them. The CDR3 loop reads CASLKFTQDKNTQYF. The CDR3 DNA is TGTGCCAGCCTGAAGTTTACTCAAGACAAGAACACCCAGTACTTC.

The rearrangement uses TRBV29-1 and TRBJ2-7; TRBD1 aligns across 8 bases. CDR3 length: 13 amino acids. V lost 5 bases and J lost 5; bases outside the gene matches: 8. CDR1 is SQVTM, CDR2 ANQGSEA, per germline. CDR3 amino acids: CSVRRQGLNEQYF. In DNA, the CDR3 is TGCAGCGTTCGAAGACAGGGGCTCAACGAGCAGTACTTC.

This chain connects TRBV5-4 to TRBJ2-6, with 9 bases aligning to TRBD1. The CDR3 is 17 amino acids. Trimming at V came to 2 bases and at J to 0 bases, leaving 3 bases not matched to a gene. Germline V gene lookup returns CDR1 SGHNT and CDR2 YYREEE (reference sequence). The CDR3 region is CASSFGTGPSGANVLTF. The CDR3 coding sequence is TGTGCCAGCAGCTTCGGGACAGGGCCCTCTGGGGCCAACGTCCTGACTTTC.

The chain is built from TRBV28 and TRBJ1-4, with 7 bases fitting TRBD1. V gave up 6 bases and J gave up 8 bases; unmatched junction bases: 12. There are 15 residues in the CDR3. Per the germline V gene, CDR1 is MDHEN and CDR2 is SYDVKM. CDR3 sequence reads: CASRGITQGGEKLFF. The CDR3 DNA reads TGTGCCAGCAGGGGGATCACGCAGGGGGGAGAAAAACTGTTTTTT.

The V and J genes are TRBV4-1 and TRBJ1-4; unclear D gene. The V gene's germline CDR1 is MGHRA and CDR2 YSYEKL. This CDR3 has 13 residues. Trimming removed 1 base at V and 8 bases at J, with 8 bases between. The chain's CDR3 is CASSQGRLEKLFF. As DNA, the CDR3 is TGCGCCAGCAGCCAAGGAAGACTCGAAAAACTGTTTTTT.

This clone was recorded once. CDR3 nucleotides: TGTGCCAGCAGCCAAACGGGGTGGGAGGATACGCAGTATTTT. Encoded protein: CASSQTGWEDTQYF. The chain is built from TRBV4-2 and TRBJ2-3; possible D gene TRBD2, 5 bases. Trimming cost V 2 bases and J 6 bases, with 12 bases left between them. This CDR3 comprises 14 residues. CDR1 and CDR2 from the germline V gene are LGHNA and YNFKEQ.

V is TRBV5-4 and J is TRBJ1-2; weak D call: TRBD1 (5 bases). This CDR3 has 15 amino acids. Germline V gene data show CDR1 as SGHNT and CDR2 as YYREEE (reference sequence). Trimming took 0 bases from V and 4 from J, leaving 13 bases between them. CDR3 protein: CASSLEGVDGYGYTF. As DNA, the CDR3 is TGTGCCAGCAGCTTGGAAGGGGTGGATGGCTATGGCTACACCTTC.

V gene TRBV10-3 combines with J gene TRBJ2-7, with 10 nucleotides matching TRBD1. The V gene end was trimmed by 4 bases and the J gene end by 3 bases; junction bases not matched to a gene: 6. The CDR3 covers 15 residues. Germline V CDR1 and CDR2: ENHRY, SYGVKD. The CDR3 region has the DNA TGTGCCATCAGTGGAGGACAGGGGGTCCGCTACGAGCAGTACTTC. It translates to CAISGGQGVRYEQYF.